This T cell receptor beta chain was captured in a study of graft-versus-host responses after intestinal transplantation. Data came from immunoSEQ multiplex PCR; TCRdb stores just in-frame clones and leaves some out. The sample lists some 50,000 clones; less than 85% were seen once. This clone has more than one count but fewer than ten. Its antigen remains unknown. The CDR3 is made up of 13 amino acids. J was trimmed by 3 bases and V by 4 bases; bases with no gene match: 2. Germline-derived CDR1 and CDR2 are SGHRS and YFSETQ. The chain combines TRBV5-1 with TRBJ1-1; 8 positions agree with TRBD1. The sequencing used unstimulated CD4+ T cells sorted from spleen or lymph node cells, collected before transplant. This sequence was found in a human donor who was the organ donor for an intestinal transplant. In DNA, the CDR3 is TGCGCCAGCAGCGTGGACAGGGACACTGAAGCTTTCTTT. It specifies CASSVDRDTEAFF.